What follows are 8 T cell receptor beta chains derived from one specimen sequenced in a study of PD-1 blockade in classical Hodgkin lymphoma (dated by TCRdb to about 2020). The method behind the library was the immunoSEQ multiplex PCR assay. TCRdb mirrors the immuneACCESS table, restricted to in-frame sequences. Some clones are absent from its copies; in checked studies, under half trace to an unresolved V gene, and the reason for the others is unknown. The sample includes almost 20,000 clones, with about four fifths observed a single time. The leading ten clones occupy about 7% of the sample. The time point label corresponds to: cycle 4 day 1 (C4D1), after less than 7 weeks of nivolumab. All trial patients had relapsed after autologous stem cell transplantation, with cohorts A, B and C differing in prior brentuximab vedotin exposure. Magnetic negative selection with a Miltenyi CD8+ T cell isolation kit was used to purify CD8+ T cells from thawed PBMCs.

The starting material was CD8+ T cells from blood, obtained before the fourth cycle of nivolumab. Receptors originate from a human donor with classical Hodgkin lymphoma.

This clone was observed once. The chain is built from TRBV5-4 and TRBJ2-7, with 7 bases fitting TRBD1. The CDR3 consists of 14 residues. The germline gives CDR1 SGHNT, CDR2 YYREEE (reference sequence). With V trimmed by 0 bases and J by 1 base, 1 base remained unmatched. CDR3 loop: CASSLGQGSYEQYF. CDR3 DNA: TGTGCCAGCAGCTTGGGACAGGGTTCCTACGAGCAGTACTTC. Full variable domain (remainder filled in from reference TRBV5-4 and TRBJ2-7): ETGVTQSPTHLIKTRGQQVTLRCSSQSGHNTVSWYQQALGQGPQFIFQYYREEENGRGNFPPRFSGLQFPNYSSELNVNALELDDSALYLCASSLGQGSYEQYFGPGTRLTVT.

The chain carries TRBV30 and TRBJ1-1; 8 bases are shared with TRBD1. The CDR3 has 15 residues. The germline V gene encodes CDR1 GTSNPN and CDR2 SVGIG (reference sequence). V lost 7 bases, J lost 4 bases, and 14 bases stayed unmatched. CDR3 amino acids: CASSTDREAGTEAFF. In nucleotides, the CDR3 is TGTGCCTCCAGCACGGACAGGGAGGCCGGCACTGAAGCTTTCTTT. Drawing the rest from reference TRBV30 and TRBJ1-1, the complete variable domain is SQTIHQWPATLVQPVGSPLSLECTVEGTSNPNLYWYRQAAGRGLQLLFYSVGIGQISSEVPQNLSASRPQDRQFILSSKKLLLSDSGFYLCASSTDREAGTEAFFGQGTRLTVV.

The chain carries TRBV6-6 and TRBJ1-2, with D hard to call. Germline values: CDR1 MNHNY, CDR2 SVGAGI (reference sequence). CDR3 length equals 11 residues. V lost 4 bases and J lost 8, with 8 bases in between. The CDR3 is CASSSGGGYTF. The CDR3 DNA reads as TGTGCCAGCAGTTCCGGAGGAGGCTACACCTTC.

The chain is built from TRBV4-1 and TRBJ2-7; D is perhaps TRBD2 (6 bases). The CDR3 sequence is 16 residues long. With 0 bases removed from V and 3 bases from J, the gap between germline ends came to 15 bases. Germline CDR1 and CDR2: MGHRA and YSYEKL. CDR3 nucleotides: TGCGCCAGCAGCCAAGAGGGGGTGGGAGGATTCTACGAGCAGTACTTC. Its translation: CASSQEGVGGFYEQYF.

This chain joins TRBV7-9 and TRBJ2-5; D remains ambiguous. The CDR3 loop spans 14 amino acids. Trimming stripped 3 bases from V and 0 bases from J, with 8 bases between. The germline V gene encodes CDR1 SEHNR and CDR2 FQNEAQ (reference sequence). CDR3 residues: CASSFRSYQETQYF. CDR3 sequence (DNA): TGTGCCAGCAGCTTTAGATCGTACCAAGAGACCCAGTACTTC.

This clone has only a few counts. The chain uses TRBV5-1 and TRBJ1-2; D remains unclear. Trimming stripped 2 bases from V and 5 bases from J, with 13 bases between. CDR3 size: 14 residues. CDR1 is SGHRS, CDR2 YFSETQ, per germline. CDR3 nucleotides: TGCGCCAGCAGCTTAAGGACTGACGGTTATGGCTACACCTTC. Protein product: CASSLRTDGYGYTF.

This clone was detected a few times. The chain couples TRBV7-3 to TRBJ1-2; a possible D gene is TRBD1 (6 bases). Deletions cut 2 bases from V and 1 base from J, with 8 bases between. The germline gives CDR1 SGHTA, CDR2 FQGTGA. The CDR3 has 14 residues. In nucleotides, the CDR3 is TGTGCCAGCAGCTTACCGGACAGTAACTATGGCTACACCTTC. This sequence encodes CASSLPDSNYGYTF.

The gene calls are TRBV7-9 and TRBJ2-7; no definite D call. Germline V gene sequence: CDR1 SEHNR, CDR2 FQNEAQ (reference sequence). Trimming removed 6 bases at V and 2 bases at J, with 11 bases between. This CDR3 region has 13 residues. The CDR3 coding sequence is TGTGCCAGCAGTAGAGACACCGCCTACGAGCAGTACTTC. It translates to CASSRDTAYEQYF.